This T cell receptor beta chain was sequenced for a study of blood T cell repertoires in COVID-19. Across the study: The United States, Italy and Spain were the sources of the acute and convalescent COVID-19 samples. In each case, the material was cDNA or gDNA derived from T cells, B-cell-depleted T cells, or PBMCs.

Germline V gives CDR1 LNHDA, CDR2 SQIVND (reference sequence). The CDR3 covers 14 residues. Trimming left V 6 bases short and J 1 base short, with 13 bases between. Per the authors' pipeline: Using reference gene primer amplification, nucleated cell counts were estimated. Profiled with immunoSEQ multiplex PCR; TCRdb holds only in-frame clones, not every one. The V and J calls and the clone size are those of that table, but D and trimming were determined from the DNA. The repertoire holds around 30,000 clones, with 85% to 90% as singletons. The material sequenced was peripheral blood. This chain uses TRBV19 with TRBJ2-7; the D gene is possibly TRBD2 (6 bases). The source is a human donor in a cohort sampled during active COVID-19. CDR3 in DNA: TGTGCCAGTAGCTCCGGGACTCATTCCTACGAGCAGTACTTC. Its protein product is CASSSGTHSYEQYF.